This TCR beta chain is drawn from a study of a mutant IDH1 vaccine in newly diagnosed glioma. About the research overall: Patients began vaccination 4-6 weeks after radiotherapy alone, or with temozolomide cycles. Previous treatment comprised radiotherapy, temozolomide, or both, mostly both. Week 35 held visit V12, while week 47 held visit V13.

This CDR3 spans 11 amino acids. V shed 2 bases and J shed 4 bases, with 3 bases lying between them. CDR1 and CDR2 from the germline V gene are MDHEN and SYDVKM. Findings of the study overall: Pseudoprogression appeared unlinked to shifts in leading peripheral T cell clonotypes.

Time point noted: week 35, safety follow-up. A single vaccine dose contained 300 ug of mutant IDH1 20-mer peptide, and topical imiquimod was used with it. In the case of this clone: What it binds is not known.

Profiled with immunoSEQ multiplex PCR; TCRdb holds only in-frame clones, not every one. The sample holds 25,000 to 30,000 clones, under 80% seen once. The gene calls are TRBV28 and TRBJ2-7; no reliable D call. The source was PBMCs, collected from a glioma patient whose treatment included an IDH1 peptide vaccine. The source is a man aged 45-65 years with glioma. CDR3 DNA sequence: TGTGCCAGCAGTTTAGAGTACGAGCAGTACTTC. Its translation: CASSLEYEQYF.